These T cell receptor beta chains were read from a single sample in a study of cytomegalovirus exposure and HLA in healthy donors. Data came from immunoSEQ multiplex PCR; TCRdb stores just in-frame clones and leaves some out. The table shows about 110,000 clones, with about 88% occurring only once. Material for sequencing was PBMCs. All receptors come from a woman under 30 in good health and CMV-seropositive. Both conserved end residues are part of each CDR3. The order of the fields is V gene, clone size, J gene, D gene, CDR3 protein, CDR3 DNA. D genes are given only for firm matches. Expanded clones are given a class, and other clones once, few, many or no size at all.

>TRBV30|-|TRBJ1-4|-
CAGHGEKLFF
TGTGCCGGACACGGTGAAAAACTGTTTTTT
>TRBV10-3|-|TRBJ2-3|-
CASTKHTKGTDTQYF
TGTGCCTCTACTAAGCACACCAAGGGCACAGATACGCAGTATTTT
>TRBV2|-|TRBJ2-1|-
CASSETTGDQFF
TGTGCCAGCAGTGAGACTACCGGGGATCAGTTCTTC
>TRBV5-4|-|TRBJ2-3|TRBD2
CASSFTSGGTDTQYF
TGTGCCAGCAGCTTTACTAGCGGGGGCACAGATACGCAGTATTTT
>TRBV28|-|TRBJ1-6|TRBD1
CASRPDRVTLALHF
TGTGCCAGCAGGCCGGACAGGGTCACCCTTGCCCTCCACTTT
>TRBV28|once|TRBJ1-1|-
CASSFRGTEAFF
TGTGCCAGCAGTTTCAGGGGCACTGAAGCTTTCTTT
>TRBV6-6|-|TRBJ1-1|-
CASSSAGAVNTEAFF
TGTGCCAGCAGTTCCGCAGGGGCAGTGAACACTGAAGCTTTCTTT
>TRBV2|-|TRBJ2-1|TRBD1
CASSEGQGLYNEQFF
TGTGCCAGCAGTGAGGGACAGGGGCTATACAATGAGCAGTTCTTC
>TRBV5-4|once|TRBJ1-1|TRBD1
CASSARQGENTEAFF
TGTGCCAGCAGCGCCCGACAGGGGGAAAACACTGAAGCTTTCTTT
>TRBV5-1|-|TRBJ2-1|-
CASSQEGSQEQFF
TGCGCCAGCAGCCAGGAGGGGTCACAGGAGCAGTTCTTC
>TRBV6-1|-|TRBJ1-3|-
CASRRDNSGNTIYF
TGTGCCAGCAGGAGGGACAACTCTGGAAACACCATATATTTT
>TRBV19|-|TRBJ2-2|TRBD1
CASTLGQGATGELFF
TGTGCCAGTACTCTAGGACAGGGGGCGACCGGGGAGCTGTTTTTT
>TRBV5-6|-|TRBJ2-1|-
CASSLVGGARDRDEQFF
TGTGCCAGCAGCTTGGTAGGGGGGGCCCGGGATCGGGATGAGCAGTTCTTC
>TRBV11-1|-|TRBJ2-1|-
CASSPGGYHNEQFF
TGTGCCAGCAGCCCCGGCGGTTATCACAATGAGCAGTTCTTC
>TRBV28|-|TRBJ2-3|-
CASQYGGLRTDTQYF
TGTGCCAGCCAGTACGGGGGGCTTCGCACAGATACGCAGTATTTT
>TRBV19|-|TRBJ2-3|-
CASKPRSGSKVADTQYF
TGTGCCAGTAAGCCCAGGTCGGGGTCTAAGGTGGCAGATACGCAGTATTTT
>TRBV7-9|-|TRBJ2-7|TRBD2
CASSPWTSGVYEQYF
TGTGCCAGCAGCCCCTGGACTAGCGGAGTCTACGAGCAGTACTTC
>TRBV7-8|-|TRBJ2-2|TRBD1
CASSFLGQGNTGELFF
TGTGCCAGCAGCTTTTTGGGACAGGGGAACACCGGGGAGCTGTTTTTT
>TRBV5-1|-|TRBJ2-6|TRBD2
CASSLARAGGQGANVLTF
TGCGCCAGCAGCTTGGCCCGGGCGGGAGGTCAGGGGGCCAACGTCCTGACTTTC
>TRBV11-2|-|TRBJ2-7|-
CASSLRRDLTYEQYF
TGTGCCAGCAGCCTCCGCCGGGACTTAACCTACGAGCAGTACTTC
>TRBV23-1|-|TRBJ1-5|-
CASSQRQGNQPQHF
TGCGCCAGCAGTCAGAGACAGGGCAATCAGCCCCAGCATTTT
>TRBV10-3|-|TRBJ1-1|-
CAISAGTLNTEAFF
TGTGCCATCAGTGCCGGGACATTGAACACTGAAGCTTTCTTT
>TRBV5-1|-|TRBJ1-1|-
CASSLSGEGTEAFF
TGCGCCAGCAGCTTGTCAGGGGAGGGCACTGAAGCTTTCTTT
>TRBV6-5|-|TRBJ1-5|-
CASSFRRNQPQHF
TGTGCCAGCAGTTTTAGGCGGAATCAGCCCCAGCATTTT
>TRBV15|-|TRBJ2-5|-
CATSRDPGKQETQYF
TGTGCCACCAGCAGAGATCCGGGGAAACAAGAGACCCAGTACTTC
>TRBV10-3|-|TRBJ1-1|TRBD1
CAISPGQGARGNTEAFF
TGTGCCATCAGTCCGGGACAGGGGGCGCGGGGGAACACTGAAGCTTTCTTT
>TRBV19|-|TRBJ2-2|TRBD1
CASMGTGRTGELFF
TGTGCCAGTATGGGGACAGGGCGCACCGGGGAGCTGTTTTTT
>TRBV19|-|TRBJ2-4|-
CASSSPSGLAKNIQYF
TGTGCCAGTAGTTCTCCGTCGGGACTAGCCAAAAACATTCAGTACTTC
>TRBV6-1|-|TRBJ1-2|TRBD1
CASSVDRVGANYGYTF
TGTGCCAGCAGTGTAGACAGGGTAGGAGCTAACTATGGCTACACCTTC
>TRBV5-6|few|TRBJ1-1|TRBD1
CASSLDRGDEAFF
TGTGCCAGCAGCTTGGACAGGGGGGATGAAGCTTTCTTT
>TRBV6-5|-|TRBJ1-1|-
CASSYTPHRQNTEAFF
TGTGCCAGCAGTTACACCCCCCACAGGCAGAACACTGAAGCTTTCTTT
>TRBV19|-|TRBJ2-2|TRBD2
CASSLPGLAGGPETGELFF
TGTGCCAGTAGTCTCCCTGGACTAGCGGGAGGGCCAGAGACCGGGGAGCTGTTTTTT
>TRBV11-2|-|TRBJ1-2|TRBD1
CASSLGAETRTGYGYTF
TGTGCCAGCAGCTTAGGGGCAGAGACTCGGACAGGCTATGGCTACACCTTC
>TRBV6-5|-|TRBJ2-2|TRBD2
CASSSLAGPLGGELFF
TGTGCCAGCAGTTCTCTAGCGGGGCCTTTGGGCGGGGAGCTGTTTTTT
>TRBV28|-|TRBJ2-5|-
CASVGTGKKETQYF
TGTGCCAGCGTGGGGACTGGAAAAAAAGAGACCCAGTACTTC
>TRBV2|-|TRBJ1-2|-
CASSEALRRTNYGYTF
TGTGCCAGCAGTGAAGCCCTGCGGCGGACTAACTATGGCTACACCTTC
>TRBV5-1|-|TRBJ2-1|TRBD2
CASSLLAGLYNEQFF
TGCGCCAGCAGCTTGCTAGCGGGACTATACAATGAGCAGTTCTTC
>TRBV6-1|-|TRBJ2-1|-
CASSAHGTGYNEQFF
TGTGCCAGCAGTGCCCATGGGACTGGGTACAATGAGCAGTTCTTC
>TRBV5-1|-|TRBJ2-4|TRBD2
CASSAAGTSGAAKNIQYF
TGCGCCAGCAGCGCCGCCGGGACTAGCGGGGCAGCCAAAAACATTCAGTACTTC
>TRBV25-1|-|TRBJ2-7|-
CASNQGYEQYF
TGTGCCAGCAACCAGGGGTACGAGCAGTACTTC